This T cell receptor (beta chain) was sequenced during a study of shared clonotypes between healthy human individuals. Study results and limitations: Non-shared clonotypes showed lower generation probabilities than clonotypes common to all four donors. Since donors were few, the genetic and exposure-history diversity represented was limited.

This clone was seen at least ten times. What it binds is not known. The repertoire was sequenced with immunoSEQ multiplex PCR; TCRdb's copy has only in-frame clones and lacks some. The sample contains under 1,100,000 clones, around four fifths of which appear only once. Germline V gene sequence: CDR1 SGDLS, CDR2 YYNGEE. The CDR3 is 15 residues long. V lost 4 bases to trimming and J lost 9 bases; unmatched junction nucleotides: 10. Each sample came from a Caucasian adult donor living in Nashville, Tennessee. In the CD4+ fraction, cells were divided into CD45RA+ naive and CD45RA-negative memory subsets. Material for sequencing was memory CD4+ T cells sorted from blood. Subset denoted: CD45RA-negative fraction. The genes are TRBV9 and TRBJ2-1, with 10 bases that match TRBD2. This receptor was taken from a man between 18 and 29 years old in good health. The CDR3 sequence: CASSPRAGGQGEQFF. The CDR3 nucleotides are TGTGCCAGCAGCCCTCGAGCGGGAGGGCAGGGTGAGCAGTTCTTC.